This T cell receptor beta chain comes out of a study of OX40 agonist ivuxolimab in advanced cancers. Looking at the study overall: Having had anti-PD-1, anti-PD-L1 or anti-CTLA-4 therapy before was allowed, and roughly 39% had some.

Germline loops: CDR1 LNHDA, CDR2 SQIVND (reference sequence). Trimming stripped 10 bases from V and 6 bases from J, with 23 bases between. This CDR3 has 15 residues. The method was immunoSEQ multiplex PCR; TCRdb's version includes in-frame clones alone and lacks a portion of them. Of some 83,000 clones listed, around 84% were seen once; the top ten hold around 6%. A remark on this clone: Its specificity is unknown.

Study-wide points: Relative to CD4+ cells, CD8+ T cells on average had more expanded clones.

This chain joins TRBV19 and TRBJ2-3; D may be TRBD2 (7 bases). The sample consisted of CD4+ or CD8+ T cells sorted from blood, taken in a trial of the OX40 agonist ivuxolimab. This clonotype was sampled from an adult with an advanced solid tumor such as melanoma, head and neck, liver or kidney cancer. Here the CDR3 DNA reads TGTGCCACCATGGGGTTTGGAGGGGGGGCTGATACGCAGTATTTT. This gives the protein CATMGFGGGADTQYF. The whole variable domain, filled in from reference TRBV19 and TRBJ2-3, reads DGGITQSPKYLFRKEGQNVTLSCEQNLNHDAMYWYRQDPGQGLRLIYYSQIVNDFQKGDIAEGYSVSREKKESFPLTVTSAQKNPTAFYLCATMGFGGGADTQYFGPGTRLTVL.